Listed below are T cell receptor beta chains from one sample, sequenced in a study of cytomegalovirus exposure and HLA in healthy donors. Only in-frame clones appear in the TCRdb table, and some are missing; sequencing was by immunoSEQ multiplex PCR. The table shows over 150,000 clones, with roughly 80% occurring only once. Specimen: PBMCs. These receptors were obtained from a male donor in good health and CMV-seronegative. CDR3s include the opening cysteine and the closing phenylalanine or tryptophan. A D gene is named only where the DNA matches it firmly. Some rows mark clone size as missing; the rest say once, few, many or name a class of expanded clone.

TRBJ2-2 | - | - | TRBV19 | 16 | CASSRGRGWDTGELFF | TGTGCCAGTTCGCGGGGGAGGGGGTGGGACACCGGGGAGCTGTTTTTT
TRBJ2-3 | once | TRBD2 | TRBV4-1 | 18 | CASSQGLAGANETDTQYF | TGCGCCAGCAGCCAGGGACTAGCGGGAGCTAATGAGACAGATACGCAGTATTTT
TRBJ2-7 | few | - | TRBV10-3 | 12 | CAISGTTYEQYF | TGTGCCATCAGTGGGACTACCTACGAGCAGTACTTC
TRBJ1-1 | few | TRBD1 | TRBV5-1 | 13 | CASSLAGTAQAFF | TGCGCCAGCAGCTTGGCCGGGACAGCCCAAGCTTTCTTT
TRBJ1-4 | few | - | TRBV7-9 | 16 | CASSFPLGSRDEKLFF | TGTGCCAGCAGCTTTCCCCTTGGGTCCCGGGATGAAAAACTGTTTTTT
TRBJ2-3 | - | TRBD1 | TRBV6-1 | 14 | CASIPELQTGPQYF | TGTGCCAGCATTCCCGAGTTACAGACAGGGCCCCAGTATTTT
TRBJ2-3 | - | - | TRBV6-6 | 15 | CASSYPGEGTDTQYF | TGTGCCAGCAGTTACCCAGGGGAAGGCACAGATACGCAGTATTTT
TRBJ1-2 | once | - | TRBV29-1 | 13 | CSVEGRVDYGYTF | TGCAGCGTTGAAGGCAGGGTGGACTATGGCTACACCTTC
TRBJ1-2 | - | - | TRBV28 | 15 | CASSSHTLTNYGYTF | TGTGCCAGCAGTTCCCACACCCTGACTAACTATGGCTACACCTTC
TRBJ2-5 | once | - | TRBV11-1 | 14 | CASSFRGYQETQYF | TGTGCCAGCAGCTTCAGGGGATACCAAGAGACCCAGTACTTC
TRBJ2-3 | - | - | TRBV5-6 | 13 | CASRQGGAGTQYF | TGTGCCAGTCGTCAGGGGGGAGCGGGTACGCAGTATTTT
TRBJ1-1 | - | TRBD1 | TRBV6-4 | 15 | CANTGAKVKNTEAFF | TGTGCCAACACAGGGGCAAAGGTAAAGAACACTGAAGCTTTCTTT
TRBJ1-2 | - | - | TRBV7-9 | 15 | CASSLAPRGEGGYTF | TGTGCCAGCAGCTTAGCTCCCCGTGGTGAGGGTGGCTACACCTTC
TRBJ2-4 | - | TRBD2 | TRBV4-1 | 19 | CASSQEIAGGILAKNIQYF | TGCGCCAGCAGCCAAGAAATAGCGGGAGGGATTCTAGCCAAAAACATTCAGTACTTC
TRBJ2-5 | - | TRBD1 | TRBV7-3 | 13 | CASSQQGGETQYF | TGTGCCAGCAGCCAACAGGGGGGTGAGACCCAGTACTTC
TRBJ2-7 | few | TRBD2 | TRBV2 | 18 | CASRGGRASRLGIYEQYF | TGTGCCAGCAGGGGGGGGAGGGCCTCTCGTTTGGGAATATACGAGCAGTACTTC
TRBJ2-3 | - | - | TRBV19 | 14 | CASSIGTYTDTQYF | TGTGCCAGTAGTATTGGGACATACACAGATACGCAGTATTTT
TRBJ1-4 | - | - | TRBV5-1 | 15 | CASSLVSGGVEKLFF | TGCGCCAGCAGCTTGGTTTCCGGGGGTGTTGAAAAACTGTTTTTT
TRBJ2-3 | - | - | TRBV7-6 | 17 | CASSLTEQGRLAYTQYF | TGTGCCAGCAGCTTAACGGAGCAGGGAAGGTTGGCATATACGCAGTATTTT
TRBJ2-5 | - | TRBD2 | TRBV5-1 | 16 | CASSVILGGSQETQYF | TGCGCCAGCAGCGTGATCCTCGGGGGGTCCCAAGAGACCCAGTACTTC
TRBJ2-7 | - | - | TRBV9 | 18 | CASSAYWGGGGPAGEQYF | TGTGCCAGCAGCGCGTACTGGGGGGGCGGGGGTCCCGCGGGGGAGCAGTACTTC
TRBJ2-5 | - | - | TRBV28 | 15 | CASSSFNQGLKTQYF | TGTGCCAGCAGCTCTTTTAACCAGGGGTTAAAGACCCAGTACTTC
TRBJ1-2 | - | TRBD1 | TRBV19 | 15 | CASTSPGGSVYGYTF | TGTGCCAGTACTTCCCCAGGGGGGTCCGTCTATGGCTACACCTTC
TRBJ2-5 | - | TRBD2 | TRBV7-9 | 15 | CASSFVPGGQETQYF | TGTGCCAGCAGCTTCGTCCCGGGGGGCCAAGAGACCCAGTACTTC
TRBJ1-2 | - | - | TRBV2 | 12 | CASNADTYGYTF | TGTGCCAGCAACGCGGACACCTATGGCTACACCTTC
TRBJ1-1 | few | - | TRBV6-5 | 14 | CASSYVAGNTEAFF | TGTGCCAGCAGTTACGTGGCGGGGAACACTGAAGCTTTCTTT
TRBJ2-7 | - | TRBD2 | TRBV9 | 14 | CASSVDSGGYEQYF | TGTGCCAGCAGCGTAGATAGCGGGGGGTACGAGCAGTACTTC
TRBJ2-3 | once | - | TRBV7-3 | 14 | CASSLSQVADTQYF | TGTGCCAGCAGCTTAAGTCAGGTGGCAGATACGCAGTATTTT
TRBJ2-7 | - | TRBD2 | TRBV6-5 | 14 | CASSFRREGYEQYF | TGTGCCAGCAGTTTTCGGCGGGAGGGCTACGAGCAGTACTTC
TRBJ2-3 | - | - | TRBV7-2 | 15 | CASSPLDRSTDTQYF | TGTGCCAGCAGCCCTTTGGACAGAAGCACAGATACGCAGTATTTT
TRBJ2-7 | few | TRBD2 | TRBV7-3 | 13 | CASSLASGGEQYF | TGTGCCAGCAGCCTAGCGTCGGGGGGCGAGCAGTACTTC
TRBJ2-6 | few | - | TRBV28 | 14 | CASRTDSGANVLTF | TGTGCCAGCAGGACAGACTCTGGGGCCAACGTCCTGACTTTC
TRBJ1-2 | once | - | TRBV14 | 16 | CASSQDRVVGAYGYTF | TGTGCCAGCAGCCAAGATCGGGTAGTAGGGGCCTATGGCTACACCTTC
TRBJ2-3 | once | - | TRBV6-6 | 12 | CASMSSTDTQYF | TGTGCCAGCATGAGTAGCACAGATACGCAGTATTTT
TRBJ2-3 | - | - | TRBV29-1 | 13 | CSVAAGSTDTQYF | TGCAGCGTTGCGGCCGGGAGCACAGATACGCAGTATTTT
TRBJ2-3 | - | TRBD1 | TRBV6-6 | 15 | CASSYLGQGTDTQYF | TGTGCCAGCAGTTACCTAGGACAGGGAACAGATACGCAGTATTTT
TRBJ2-1 | - | - | TRBV7-6 | 12 | CASSRLSNEQFF | TGTGCCAGCAGCCGACTCTCTAATGAGCAGTTCTTC